The clone carrying this T cell receptor beta chain appeared many times. This sample is drawn from a study of low-dose radiotherapy and immunotherapy resistance in tumors. TRAV and TRBV primers primed cDNA for both TCRalpha and TCRbeta. A roughly 20-cycle PCR with a constant-region primer and V-primer adapter amplified TCRs. TCRdb redid the calling of the reads with MiXCR, one entry per CDR3 protein. Of under 90,000 distinct CDR3 sequences listed, around 30% are singletons. The germline V gene has CDR1 LGHNA and CDR2 YSLEER. V lost 0 bases, J lost 3 bases, and 9 bases stayed unmatched. This CDR3 contains 18 residues. Documented time point: before trial treatment.

The origin of this receptor is a female donor with ovarian cancer. Source: PBMCs, taken before treatment. This chain joins TRBV4-3 and TRBJ2-1, with 9 bases matching TRBD2. The chain's CDR3 is CASSQDVPSGDLYNEQFF. The CDR3 nucleotides are TGCGCCAGCAGCCAAGATGTCCCTAGCGGGGACCTCTACAATGAGCAGTTCTTC.